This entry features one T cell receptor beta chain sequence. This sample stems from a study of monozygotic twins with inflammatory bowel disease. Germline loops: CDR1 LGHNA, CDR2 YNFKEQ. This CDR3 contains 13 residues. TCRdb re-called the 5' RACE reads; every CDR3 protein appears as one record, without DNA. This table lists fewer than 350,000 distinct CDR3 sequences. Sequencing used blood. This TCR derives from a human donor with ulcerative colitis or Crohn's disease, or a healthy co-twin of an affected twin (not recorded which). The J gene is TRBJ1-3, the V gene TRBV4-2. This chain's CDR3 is CASTGNSGNTIYF.